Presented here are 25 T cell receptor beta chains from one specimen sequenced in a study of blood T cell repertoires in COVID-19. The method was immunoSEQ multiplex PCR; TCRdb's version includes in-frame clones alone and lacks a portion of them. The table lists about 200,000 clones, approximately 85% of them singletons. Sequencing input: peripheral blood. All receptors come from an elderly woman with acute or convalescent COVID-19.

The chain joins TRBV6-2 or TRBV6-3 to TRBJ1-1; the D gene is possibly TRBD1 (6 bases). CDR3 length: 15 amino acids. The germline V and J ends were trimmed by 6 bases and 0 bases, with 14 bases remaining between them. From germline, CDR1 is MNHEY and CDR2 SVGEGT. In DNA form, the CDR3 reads TGTGCCAGCAGCGCCTCAGGGGCCGTGAACACTGAAGCTTTCTTT. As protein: CASSASGAVNTEAFF.

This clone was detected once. DNA of the CDR3: TGTGCCAGTAGTAGGAGACTAGCGGGAGGACCGAGCTCCTACAATGAGCAGTTCTTC. Translating gives CASSRRLAGGPSSYNEQFF. J is TRBJ2-1 and V is TRBV19; 13 nucleotides line up with TRBD2. The CDR3 has 19 residues. Germline values: CDR1 LNHDA, CDR2 SQIVND (reference sequence). Trimming cost V 4 bases and J 0 bases; bases outside gene matches: 9.

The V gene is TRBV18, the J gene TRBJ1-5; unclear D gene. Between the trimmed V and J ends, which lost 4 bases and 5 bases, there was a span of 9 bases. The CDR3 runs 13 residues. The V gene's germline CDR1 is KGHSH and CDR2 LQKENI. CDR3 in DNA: TGTGCCAGCTCACAGGAGAGGGATCAGCCCCAGCATTTT. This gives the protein CASSQERDQPQHF.

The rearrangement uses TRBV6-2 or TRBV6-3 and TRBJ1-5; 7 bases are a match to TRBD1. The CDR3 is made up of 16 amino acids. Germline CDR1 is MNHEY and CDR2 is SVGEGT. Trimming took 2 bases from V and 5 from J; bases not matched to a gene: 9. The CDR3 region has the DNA TGTGCCAGCAGTTACGGTGCAGGGGGAAGTTATCAGCCCCAGCATTTT. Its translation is CASSYGAGGSYQPQHF.

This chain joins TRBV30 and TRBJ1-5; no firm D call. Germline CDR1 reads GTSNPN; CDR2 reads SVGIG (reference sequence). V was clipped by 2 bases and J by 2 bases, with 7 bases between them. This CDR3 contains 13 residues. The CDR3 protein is CAWSSSGNQPQHF. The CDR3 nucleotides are TGTGCCTGGAGTTCCTCGGGCAATCAGCCCCAGCATTTT.

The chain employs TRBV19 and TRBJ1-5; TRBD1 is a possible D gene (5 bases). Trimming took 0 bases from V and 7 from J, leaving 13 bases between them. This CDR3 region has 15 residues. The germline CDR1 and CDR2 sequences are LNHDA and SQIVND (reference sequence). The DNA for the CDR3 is TGTGCCAGTAGTATAGATTCAACAGGCCGGCAGCCCCAGCATTTT. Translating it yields CASSIDSTGRQPQHF.

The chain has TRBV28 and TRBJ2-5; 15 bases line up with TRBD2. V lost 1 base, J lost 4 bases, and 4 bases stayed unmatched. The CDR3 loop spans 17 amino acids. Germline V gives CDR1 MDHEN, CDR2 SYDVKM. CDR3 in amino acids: CASSLFGTSGRTETQYF. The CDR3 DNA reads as TGTGCCAGCAGTTTATTTGGGACTAGCGGGAGGACAGAGACCCAGTACTTC.

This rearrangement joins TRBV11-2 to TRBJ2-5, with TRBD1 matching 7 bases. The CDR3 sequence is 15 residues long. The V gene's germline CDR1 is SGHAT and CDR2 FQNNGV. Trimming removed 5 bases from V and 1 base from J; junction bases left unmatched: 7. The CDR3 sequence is CASSATGTAQETQYF. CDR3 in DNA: TGTGCCAGCAGCGCCACCGGGACAGCCCAAGAGACCCAGTACTTC.

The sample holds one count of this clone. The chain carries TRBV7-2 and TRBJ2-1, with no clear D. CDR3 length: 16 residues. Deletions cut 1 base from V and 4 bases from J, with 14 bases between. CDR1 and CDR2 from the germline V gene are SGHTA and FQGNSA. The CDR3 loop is CASSLVVRLVYNEQFF. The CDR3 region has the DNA TGTGCCAGCAGCTTAGTCGTAAGACTGGTATACAATGAGCAGTTCTTC.

DNA for the CDR3: TGTGCCAGCAGTTTTTTATGGGAGGGCACAGATACGCAGTATTTT. Amino acids: CASSFLWEGTDTQYF. The rearrangement uses TRBV27 and TRBJ2-3, with a possible D match to TRBD2 (6 bases). Germline CDR1 MNHEY, CDR2 SMNVEV (reference sequence). This CDR3 spans 15 amino acids. V shed 3 bases and J shed 1 base, with 11 bases lying between them.

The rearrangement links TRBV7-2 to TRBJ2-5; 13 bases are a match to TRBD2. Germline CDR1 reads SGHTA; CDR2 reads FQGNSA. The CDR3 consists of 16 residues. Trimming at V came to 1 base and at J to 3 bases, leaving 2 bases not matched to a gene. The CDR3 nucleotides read TGTGCCAGCAGCTTAGATGGACTAGCGGGAGAAGAGACCCAGTACTTC. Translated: CASSLDGLAGEETQYF.

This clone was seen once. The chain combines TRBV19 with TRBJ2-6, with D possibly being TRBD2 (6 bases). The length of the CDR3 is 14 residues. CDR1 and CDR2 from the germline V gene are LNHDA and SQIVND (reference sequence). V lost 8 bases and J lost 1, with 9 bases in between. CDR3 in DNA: TGTGCCAGTGGCGGGGTTTCTGGGGCCAACGTCCTGACTTTC. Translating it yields CASGGVSGANVLTF.

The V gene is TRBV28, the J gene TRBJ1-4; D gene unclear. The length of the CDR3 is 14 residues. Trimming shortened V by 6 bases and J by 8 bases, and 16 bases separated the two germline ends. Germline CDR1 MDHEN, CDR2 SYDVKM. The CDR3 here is CASSVSPRREKLFF. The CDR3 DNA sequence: TGTGCCAGCAGCGTAAGCCCCAGGAGGGAAAAACTGTTTTTT.

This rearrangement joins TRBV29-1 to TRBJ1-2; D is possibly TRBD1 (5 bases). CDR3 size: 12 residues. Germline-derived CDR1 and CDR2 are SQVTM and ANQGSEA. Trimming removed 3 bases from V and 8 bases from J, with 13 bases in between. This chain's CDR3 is CSVERGWVGYTF. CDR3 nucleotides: TGCAGCGTTGAGCGGGGGTGGGTCGGCTACACCTTC. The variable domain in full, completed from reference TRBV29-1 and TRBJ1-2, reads SAVISQKPSRDICQRGTSLTIQCQVDSQVTMMFWYRQQPGQSLTLIATANQGSEATYESGFVIDKFPISRPNLTFSTLTVSNMSPEDSSIYLCSVERGWVGYTFGSGTRLTVV.

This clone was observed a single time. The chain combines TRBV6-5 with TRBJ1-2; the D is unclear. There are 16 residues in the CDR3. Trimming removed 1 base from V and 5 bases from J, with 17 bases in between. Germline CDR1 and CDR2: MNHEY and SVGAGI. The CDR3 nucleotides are TGTGCCAGCAGTTACTTCGACCGGCGAGCGGGGTATGGCTACACCTTC. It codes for CASSYFDRRAGYGYTF.

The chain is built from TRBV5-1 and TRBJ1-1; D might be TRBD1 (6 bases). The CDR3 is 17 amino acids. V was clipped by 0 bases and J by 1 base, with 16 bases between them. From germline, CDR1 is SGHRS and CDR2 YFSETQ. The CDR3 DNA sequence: TGCGCCAGCAGCTTGGCCCCCGGGACAAGCCCGAACACTGAAGCTTTCTTT. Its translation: CASSLAPGTSPNTEAFF.

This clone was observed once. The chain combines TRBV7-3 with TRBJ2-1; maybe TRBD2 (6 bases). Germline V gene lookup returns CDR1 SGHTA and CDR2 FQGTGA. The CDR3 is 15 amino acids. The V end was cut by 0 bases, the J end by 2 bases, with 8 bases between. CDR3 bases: TGTGCCAGCAGCTTAACGGCGGGACCCTACAATGAGCAGTTCTTC. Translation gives CASSLTAGPYNEQFF.

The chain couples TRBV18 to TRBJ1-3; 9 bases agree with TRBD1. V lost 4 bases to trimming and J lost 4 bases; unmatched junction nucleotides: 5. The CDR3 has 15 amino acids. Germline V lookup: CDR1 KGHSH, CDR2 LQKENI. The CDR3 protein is CASSQTGGRGNTIYF. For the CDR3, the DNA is TGTGCCAGCTCACAGACAGGGGGTCGAGGAAACACCATATATTTT.

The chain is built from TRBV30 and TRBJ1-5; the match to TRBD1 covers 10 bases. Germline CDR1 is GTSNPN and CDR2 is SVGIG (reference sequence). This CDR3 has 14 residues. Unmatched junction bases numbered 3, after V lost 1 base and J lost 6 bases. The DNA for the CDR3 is TGTGCCTGGAGTGCGTGGACAGGGGGTCAGCCCCAGCATTTT. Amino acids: CAWSAWTGGQPQHF.

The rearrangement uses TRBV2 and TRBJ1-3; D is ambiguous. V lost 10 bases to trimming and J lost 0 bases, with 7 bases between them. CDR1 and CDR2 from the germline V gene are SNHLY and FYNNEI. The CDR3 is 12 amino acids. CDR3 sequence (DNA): TGTGCCACCGGAGGCTCTGGAAACACCATATATTTT. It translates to CATGGSGNTIYF.

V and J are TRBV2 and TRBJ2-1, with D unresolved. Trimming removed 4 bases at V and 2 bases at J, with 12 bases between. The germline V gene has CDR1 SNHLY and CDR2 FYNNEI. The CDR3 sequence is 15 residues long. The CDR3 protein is CASSVSPTTYNEQFF. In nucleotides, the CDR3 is TGTGCCAGCAGTGTTAGTCCCACCACCTACAATGAGCAGTTCTTC. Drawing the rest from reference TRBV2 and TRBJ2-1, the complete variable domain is EPEVTQTPSHQVTQMGQEVILRCVPISNHLYFYWYRQILGQKVEFLVSFYNNEISEKSEIFDDQFSVERPDGSNFTLKIRSTKLEDSAMYFCASSVSPTTYNEQFFGPGTRLTVL.

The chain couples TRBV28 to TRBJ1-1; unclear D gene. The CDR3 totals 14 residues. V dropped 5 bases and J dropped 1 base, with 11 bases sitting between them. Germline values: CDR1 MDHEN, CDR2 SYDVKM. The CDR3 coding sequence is TGTGCCAGCAGTAATCGGCCGGGGAACACTGAAGCTTTCTTT. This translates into CASSNRPGNTEAFF.

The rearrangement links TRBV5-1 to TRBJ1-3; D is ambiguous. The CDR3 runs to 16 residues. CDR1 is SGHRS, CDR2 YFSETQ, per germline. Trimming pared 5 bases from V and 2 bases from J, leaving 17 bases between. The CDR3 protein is CASSRAEAVAGNTIYF. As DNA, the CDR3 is TGCGCCAGCAGTCGAGCGGAGGCAGTCGCTGGAAACACCATATATTTT. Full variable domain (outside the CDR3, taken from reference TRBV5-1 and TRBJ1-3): KAGVTQTPRYLIKTRGQQVTLSCSPISGHRSVSWYQQTPGQGLQFLFEYFSETQRNKGNFPGRFSGRQFSNSRSEMNVSTLELGDSALYLCASSRAEAVAGNTIYFGEGSWLTVV.

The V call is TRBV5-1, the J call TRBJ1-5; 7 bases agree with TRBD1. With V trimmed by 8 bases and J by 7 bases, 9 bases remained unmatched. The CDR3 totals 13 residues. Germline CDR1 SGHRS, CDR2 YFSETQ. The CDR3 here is CASRKGGGQPQHF. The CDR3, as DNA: TGCGCCAGTAGGAAAGGGGGCGGCCAGCCCCAGCATTTT.

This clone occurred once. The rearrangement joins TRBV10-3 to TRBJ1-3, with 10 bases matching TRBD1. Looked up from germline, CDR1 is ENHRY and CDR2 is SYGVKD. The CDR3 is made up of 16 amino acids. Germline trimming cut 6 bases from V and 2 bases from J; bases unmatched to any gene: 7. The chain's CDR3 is CAISERQGATGNTIYF. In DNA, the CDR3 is TGTGCCATCAGCGAAAGACAGGGGGCAACTGGAAACACCATATATTTT.